The sequence of this T cell receptor beta chain was determined in a study of blood T cell repertoires in COVID-19. Across the whole study: Sample material is recorded as cDNA or gDNA derived from T cells, B-cell-depleted T cells, or PBMCs.

Trimming took off 4 bases at V and 1 base at J, with 7 bases between the two ends. This CDR3 is 13 amino acids long. CDR1 and CDR2 from the germline V gene are LGHDT and YNNKEL (reference sequence). Original processing notes: Amplifying reference gene primers gave estimates of nucleated cell counts. Sequencing was performed with immunoSEQ multiplex PCR; in TCRdb, only in-frame clones are kept and a portion is missing. V, J and clone size derive from that table, while D and trimming were established from the DNA sequence. Of 100,000 or so clones listed, almost 80% were seen once; the top ten hold about 9.3%.

The specimen sequenced was peripheral blood. V and J are TRBV3-1 (or the pseudogene TRBV3-2) and TRBJ2-5; perhaps TRBD1 as D (5 bases). The sequence was collected from a man in his sixties with active or convalescent COVID-19. CDR3 sequence reads: CASSRQFQETQYF. Here the CDR3 DNA reads TGTGCCAGCAGCCGACAGTTCCAAGAGACCCAGTACTTC.